This T cell receptor beta chain is drawn from a study of T-cell reconstitution after alpha-beta-depleted transplantation in children. Unique molecular identifiers tagged the TCRbeta library. One entry per CDR3 protein, called by TCRdb with MiXCR from the PCR reads. Of more than 200,000 distinct CDR3 sequences listed, roughly a sixth were seen once; the top ten hold about 39%. Notes on the study in general: By one year post-transplant, T-cell counts and diversity largely arose from T cells that were newly produced. Roughly two months post-transplant, alpha-beta T cells reportedly originated from several hundred graft clones that had expanded. Recipient T cells and thymic progenitors that survived gave rise to the high TCRbeta diversity observed at day 60 in some patients.

The CDR3 extends over 10 amino acids. The germline V gene has CDR1 DFQATT and CDR2 SNEGSKA (reference sequence). There are a few counts of this clonotype. What it binds is unknown. The clonotype originates from a male patient under 10 years old who had a stem cell transplant for acute lymphoblastic leukemia, so the T cells may come from the graft donor. The V and J genes are TRBV20-1 and TRBJ1-1; a weak D match, TRBD1 (6 bases). Specimen: PBMCs, mostly from graft donor cells, collected 360 days after TCRalphabeta/CD19-depleted stem cell transplant. The CDR3 is CRGANTEAFF. The CDR3 bases are TGCAGGGGGGCCAACACTGAAGCTTTCTTT.